The clone carrying this TCR beta chain was recorded only once. Spiking each PCR with synthetic TCR analog templates was performed. This table comes from immunoSEQ multiplex PCR, and its TCRdb copy is limited to in-frame clones, with some not included. Here the sample spans around 35,000 clones, over 75% being singletons. This sample was taken from a study of PD-L1 blockade in urothelial cancer. On the study more broadly: At 3 weeks after treatment start (second dose) and again at 6 weeks, blood was analyzed.

Time point noted: pretreatment peripheral blood. Germline loops: CDR1 SEHNR, CDR2 FQNEAQ (reference sequence). The junction had 10 bases not matched to a gene; V was cut back by 5 bases and J by 6 bases. This CDR3 contains 15 residues. The V and J genes are TRBV7-9 and TRBJ2-1; TRBD2 matches at 7 bases. The sequencing here drew on PBMCs, taken around atezolizumab (anti-PD-L1) treatment. The sequence was obtained from a man between 60 and 70 years old with urothelial cancer. The CDR3: CASSPLGGRGNEQFF. The DNA of the CDR3 is TGTGCCAGCAGCCCCCTGGGCGGGAGAGGCAATGAGCAGTTCTTC.